Sequencing of this TCR beta chain was carried out in a study of technical replicates of blood from a few donors. Per the germline V gene, CDR1 is SGDLS and CDR2 is YYNGEE. The CDR3 is made up of 15 amino acids. Trimming cost V 2 bases and J 7 bases; bases outside gene matches: 6. Sequencing used immunoSEQ multiplex PCR; TCRdb keeps in-frame clones, though not all of them. The repertoire has about 80,000 clones, around nine tenths of them found once; the top ten carry 0.41%. The sequence derives from a human donor in good health. The specimen was T cells isolated from PBMCs. The chain couples TRBV9 to TRBJ2-2; 9 positions match TRBD1. This CDR3 is CASSVLQGASGELFF. In nucleotides, the CDR3 is TGTGCCAGCAGCGTCCTACAGGGGGCCAGCGGGGAGCTGTTTTTT.